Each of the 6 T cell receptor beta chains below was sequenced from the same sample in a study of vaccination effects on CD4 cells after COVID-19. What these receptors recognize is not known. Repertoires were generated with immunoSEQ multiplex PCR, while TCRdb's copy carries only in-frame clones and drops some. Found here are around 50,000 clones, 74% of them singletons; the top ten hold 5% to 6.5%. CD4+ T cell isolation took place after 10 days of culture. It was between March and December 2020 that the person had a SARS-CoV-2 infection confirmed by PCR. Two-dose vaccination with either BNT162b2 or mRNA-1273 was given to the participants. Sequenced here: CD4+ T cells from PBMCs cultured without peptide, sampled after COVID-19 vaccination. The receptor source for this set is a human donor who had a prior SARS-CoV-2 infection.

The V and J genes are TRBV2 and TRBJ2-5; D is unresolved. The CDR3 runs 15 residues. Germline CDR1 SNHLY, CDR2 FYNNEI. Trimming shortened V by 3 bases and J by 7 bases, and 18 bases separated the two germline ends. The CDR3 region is CASSDVRLAPGTQYF. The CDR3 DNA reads TGTGCCAGCAGTGATGTACGCCTGGCTCCAGGGACCCAGTACTTC.

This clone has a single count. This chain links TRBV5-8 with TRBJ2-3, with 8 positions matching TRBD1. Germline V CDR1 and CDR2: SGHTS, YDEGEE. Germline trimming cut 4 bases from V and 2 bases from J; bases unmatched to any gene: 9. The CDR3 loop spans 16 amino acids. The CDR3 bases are TGTGCCAGCAGCCAACCCAGGGGGCGCGTCACAGATACGCAGTATTTT. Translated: CASSQPRGRVTDTQYF.

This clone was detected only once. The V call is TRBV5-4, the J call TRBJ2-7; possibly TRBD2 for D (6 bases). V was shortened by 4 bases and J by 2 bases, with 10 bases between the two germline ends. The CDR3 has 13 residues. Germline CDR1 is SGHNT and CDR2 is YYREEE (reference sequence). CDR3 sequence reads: CASSAGPPYEQYF. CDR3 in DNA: TGTGCCAGCAGCGCGGGGCCCCCCTACGAGCAGTACTTC.

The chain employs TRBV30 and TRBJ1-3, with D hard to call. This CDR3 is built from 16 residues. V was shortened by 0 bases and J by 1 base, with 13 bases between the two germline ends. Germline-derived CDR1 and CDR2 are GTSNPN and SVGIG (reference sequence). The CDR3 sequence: CAWSVQRSPSGNTIYF. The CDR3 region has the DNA TGTGCCTGGAGTGTACAACGGAGCCCTTCTGGAAACACCATATATTTT.

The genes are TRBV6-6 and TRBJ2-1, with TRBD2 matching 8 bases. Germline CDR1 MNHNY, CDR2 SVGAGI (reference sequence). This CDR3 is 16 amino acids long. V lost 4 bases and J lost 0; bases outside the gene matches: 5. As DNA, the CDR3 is TGTGCCAGCAGTTCGACTAGCGTCTACTCCTACAATGAGCAGTTCTTC. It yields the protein CASSSTSVYSYNEQFF.

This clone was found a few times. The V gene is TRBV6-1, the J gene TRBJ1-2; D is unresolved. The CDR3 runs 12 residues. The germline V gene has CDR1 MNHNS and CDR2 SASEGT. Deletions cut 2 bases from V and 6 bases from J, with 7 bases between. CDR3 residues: CASSENTDGYTF. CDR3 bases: TGTGCCAGCAGTGAAAACACCGATGGCTACACCTTC.